These 5 T cell receptor beta chains were sequenced from one sample in a study of T cell responses to AZD1222 COVID-19 vaccine. TCRdb's copy holds only in-frame clones and misses some; the assay was immunoSEQ multiplex PCR. The profile shows some 94,000 clones, roughly nine tenths of them singletons. This sample comprised peripheral blood, obtained on day 0 of AZD1222 vaccination. These receptors all stem from an adult in good health.

The CDR3 coding sequence is TGTGCCAGCAGCTTAGGAGGGAGACAGGGGGCCCACGAGCAGTACTTC. Its translation is CASSLGGRQGAHEQYF. The V gene is TRBV7-9, the J gene TRBJ2-7, with TRBD1 matching over 10 bases. This CDR3 has 16 amino acids. Trimming removed 1 base from V and 5 bases from J; junction bases left unmatched: 8. The germline V gene encodes CDR1 SEHNR and CDR2 FQNEAQ (reference sequence).

The V gene is TRBV4-2, the J gene TRBJ2-1; 7 bases line up with TRBD2. With V trimmed by 4 bases and J by 0 bases, 6 bases remained unmatched. Germline values: CDR1 LGHNA, CDR2 YNFKEQ. This CDR3 is 16 amino acids long. The CDR3 is CASSPLGGSSYNEQFF. DNA for the CDR3: TGTGCCAGCAGCCCCCTGGGGGGGAGCTCCTACAATGAGCAGTTCTTC.

The chain recombines TRBV27 with TRBJ1-1, with D maybe TRBD1 (5 bases). V shed 3 bases and J shed 4 bases, with 21 bases lying between them. There are 17 residues in the CDR3. Germline CDR1 and CDR2: MNHEY and SMNVEV (reference sequence). CDR3 in DNA: TGTGCCAGCAGTTTTTCACCGCGTGAGGGAAGGGGCACTGAAGCTTTCTTT. Its protein product is CASSFSPREGRGTEAFF.

This chain connects TRBV6-5 to TRBJ2-3, with D possibly being TRBD1 (5 bases). Germline values: CDR1 MNHEY, CDR2 SVGAGI. This CDR3 spans 15 amino acids. The V end was cut by 1 base, the J end by 0 bases, with 8 bases between. The CDR3 DNA sequence: TGTGCCAGCAGTTACTTGGGGCACAGCACAGATACGCAGTATTTT. Translation gives CASSYLGHSTDTQYF.

This chain joins TRBV11-3 and TRBJ1-3; D uncertain. Germline CDR1 SGHNT, CDR2 YENEEA. The CDR3 consists of 14 residues. V shed 3 bases and J shed 4 bases, with 10 bases lying between them. CDR3 loop: CASSFPGSGNTIYF. The CDR3 DNA follows: TGTGCCAGCAGCTTCCCCGGGTCAGGAAACACCATATATTTT. Drawing the rest from reference TRBV11-3 and TRBJ1-3, the complete variable domain is EAGVVQSPRYKIIEKKQPVAFWCNPISGHNTLYWYLQNLGQGPELLIRYENEEAVDDSQLPKDRFSAERLKGVDSTLKIQPAELGDSAVYLCASSFPGSGNTIYFGEGSWLTVV.